The 9 T cell receptor beta chains in this list originate from one sample, sequenced in a study of T-cell memory formation after mild COVID-19. TCRdb re-called the 5' RACE reads through MiXCR, storing one row per CDR3 protein. Among around 440,000 distinct CDR3 sequences listed, 15% to 20% were seen once. The specimen sequenced was PBMCs or a T cell subset sorted from them (not recorded which). The source is an adult woman who had mild COVID-19 (a few samples of this study predate the infection). Cell type and time point are not known.

The chain has TRBV4-1 and TRBJ1-2, with TRBD1 as a possible D gene (6 bases). Per the germline V gene, CDR1 is MGHRA and CDR2 is YSYEKL. Trimming shortened V by 4 bases and J by 8 bases, and 20 bases separated the two germline ends. This CDR3 is 15 amino acids long. This CDR3 reads CASSPQGNGPLGYTF. The CDR3 coding sequence is TGCGCCAGCAGCCCACAGGGTAACGGCCCCCTAGGCTACACCTTC.

This clonotype has a count of ten or more. The CDR3 spells CASSSNKGLEGKGSYNEQFF. For the CDR3, the DNA is TGTGCCAGCAGTTCCAATAAGGGACTAGAAGGGAAGGGCTCCTACAATGAGCAGTTCTTC. V and J are TRBV12-3 or TRBV12-4 and TRBJ2-1; 8 positions agree with TRBD2. This CDR3 region has 20 residues. V shed 4 bases, J shed 0 bases, and the junction held 17 bases outside the gene matches.

The chain carries TRBV5-4 and TRBJ2-5, with D tentatively TRBD2 (5 bases). The CDR3 extends over 14 amino acids. Germline loops: CDR1 SGHNT, CDR2 YYREEE (reference sequence). Between the trimmed V and J ends, which lost 4 bases and 1 base, there was a span of 11 bases. The CDR3 coding sequence is TGTGCCAGCAGCCCCACTAGGTTCCAAGAGACCCAGTACTTC. It specifies CASSPTRFQETQYF.

The CDR3 sequence is CASSQVVAGLAGMYEQFF. The CDR3 DNA sequence: TGCGCCAGCAGCCAAGTTGTGGCGGGACTAGCGGGGATGTATGAGCAGTTCTTC. The chain recombines TRBV4-1 with TRBJ2-1, with 13 bases identical to TRBD2. The CDR3 length is 18 residues. With 1 base clipped from V and 8 bases from J, the junction kept 11 bases outside the gene matches. The germline gives CDR1 MGHRA, CDR2 YSYEKL.

This clonotype occurred many times. This chain links TRBV7-2 with TRBJ2-1, with 11 bases lining up with TRBD2. V lost 3 bases, J lost 8 bases, and 6 bases stayed unmatched. Germline V lookup: CDR1 SGHTA, CDR2 FQGNSA. This CDR3 spans 15 amino acids. CDR3 DNA: TGTGCCAGCAGCTTGGCTAGCGGGAGGCGCGATGAGCAGTTCTTC. The encoded protein is CASSLASGRRDEQFF.

This clonotype was seen only a few times. The chain joins TRBV5-1 to TRBJ2-1; 7 positions agree with TRBD2. This CDR3 spans 16 amino acids. V was pared by 4 bases and J by 0 bases, with 7 bases of the junction left unmatched. CDR1 is SGHRS, CDR2 YFSETQ, per germline. DNA for the CDR3: TGCGCCAGCAGCCTGTGGGGGGGAAACTCCTACAATGAGCAGTTCTTC. This encodes CASSLWGGNSYNEQFF.

This clonotype has just a few counts. The chain recombines TRBV7-9 with TRBJ2-3, with a weak D call TRBD2 (7 bases). CDR1 and CDR2 (germline): SEHNR, FQNEAQ (reference sequence). This CDR3 has 16 amino acids. Trimming stripped 2 bases from V and 4 bases from J, with 16 bases between. The CDR3 here is CASSLPRGPRADTQYF. In DNA form, the CDR3 reads TGTGCCAGCAGCTTACCGCGGGGGCCAAGGGCAGATACGCAGTATTTT.

This clonotype came up a few times. The chain couples TRBV5-6 to TRBJ2-3; no firm D call. The CDR3 length is 13 residues. Trimming removed 0 bases from V and 3 bases from J, with 5 bases in between. CDR1 is SGHDT, CDR2 YYEEEE, per germline. CDR3 nucleotides: TGTGCCAGCAGCTTGGGGAAGACAGATACGCAGTATTTT. Translating gives CASSLGKTDTQYF. Complete variable domain (other parts from reference TRBV5-6 and TRBJ2-3): DAGVTQSPTHLIKTRGQQVTLRCSPKSGHDTVSWYQQALGQGPQFIFQYYEEEERQRGNFPDRFSGHQFPNYSSELNVNALLLGDSALYLCASSLGKTDTQYFGPGTRLTVL.

This clonotype was seen a few times. The chain carries TRBV6-5 and TRBJ1-2; D gene unclear. CDR1 and CDR2 from the germline V gene are MNHEY and SVGAGI. V was cut by 2 bases and J by 7 bases, with 11 bases left in between. The CDR3 spans 13 residues. CDR3 sequence (DNA): TGTGCCAGCAGTTACACGGGGAACCTTGGCTACACCTTC. Its translation: CASSYTGNLGYTF.